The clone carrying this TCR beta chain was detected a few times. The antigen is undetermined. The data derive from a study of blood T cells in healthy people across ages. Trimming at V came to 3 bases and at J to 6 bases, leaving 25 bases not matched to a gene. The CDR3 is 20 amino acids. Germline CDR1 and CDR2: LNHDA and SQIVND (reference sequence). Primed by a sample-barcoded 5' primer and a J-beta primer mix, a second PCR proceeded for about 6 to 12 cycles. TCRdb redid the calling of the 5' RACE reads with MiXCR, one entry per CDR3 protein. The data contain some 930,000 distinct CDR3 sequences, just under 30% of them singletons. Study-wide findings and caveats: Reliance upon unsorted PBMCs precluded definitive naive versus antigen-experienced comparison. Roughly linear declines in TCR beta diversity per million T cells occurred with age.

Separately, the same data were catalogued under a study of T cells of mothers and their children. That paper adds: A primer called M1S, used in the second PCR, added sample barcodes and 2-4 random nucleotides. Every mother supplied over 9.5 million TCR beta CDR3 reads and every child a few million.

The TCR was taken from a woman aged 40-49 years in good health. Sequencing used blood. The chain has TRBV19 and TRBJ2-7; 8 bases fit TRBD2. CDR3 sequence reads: CASSMGRGGRKFAISLEQYF. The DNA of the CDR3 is TGTGCCAGTAGTATGGGTCGCGGGGGGCGGAAGTTTGCTATCTCCCTCGAGCAGTACTTC.